Detailed here is one T cell receptor beta chain. As yet, its antigen is unknown. This sample is part of a study of cytomegalovirus exposure and HLA in healthy donors. The study ran its PCR with 60 Vbeta and 13 Jbeta primers. Profiled with immunoSEQ multiplex PCR; TCRdb holds only in-frame clones, not every one. The table records about 170,000 clones, around 68% of them present only once. Study-level points and caveats: CMV antigen specificity of a few CMV-associated chains was confirmed in vitro.

The CDR3 has 14 amino acids. V was clipped by 4 bases and J by 4 bases, with 13 bases between them. CDR1 and CDR2 from the germline V gene are MNHEY and SVGAGI. Sequencing was done on a sample of PBMCs. The gene calls are TRBV6-5 and TRBJ2-5; possible D gene TRBD2, 6 bases. The clonotype originates from a man aged 40-49 years in good health and CMV-seronegative. The CDR3 nucleotides are TGTGCCAGCAGTTCGAGCGGGTACCCAGAGACCCAGTACTTC. Residues: CASSSSGYPETQYF.